This T cell receptor beta chain was captured in a study of blood T cell repertoires in COVID-19. The table came from immunoSEQ multiplex PCR; TCRdb's copy has only in-frame clones and leaves some out. The top ten clones hold 11% of a sample with about 170,000 clones, 80% to 85% of them seen once. V shed 0 bases and J shed 4 bases, with 12 bases lying between them. The CDR3 is made up of 16 amino acids. CDR1 is LGHDT, CDR2 YNNKEL, per germline (reference sequence). The genes are TRBV3-1 (or the pseudogene TRBV3-2) and TRBJ2-2; tentative D call: TRBD2 (6 bases). The sequence was collected from a man between 65 and 79 years old with active or convalescent COVID-19. Sequenced: peripheral blood. Here the CDR3 reads CASSQDGGVGTGELFF. As DNA, the CDR3 is TGTGCCAGCAGCCAAGATGGAGGGGTCGGCACCGGGGAGCTGTTTTTT.